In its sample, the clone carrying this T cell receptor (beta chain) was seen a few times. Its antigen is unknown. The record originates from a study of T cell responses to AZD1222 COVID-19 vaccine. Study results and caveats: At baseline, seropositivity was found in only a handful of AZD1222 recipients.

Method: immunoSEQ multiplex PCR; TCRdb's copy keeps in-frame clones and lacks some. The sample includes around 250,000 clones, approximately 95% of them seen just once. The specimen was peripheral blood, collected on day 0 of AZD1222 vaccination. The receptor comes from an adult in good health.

CDR3 sequence: CASSVDRGHYGYTF. The CDR3 region has the DNA TGTGCCAGCAGCGTAGACCGGGGCCACTATGGCTACACCTTC. The chain recombines TRBV9 with TRBJ1-2; possible D gene TRBD1, 5 bases. The germline V gene has CDR1 SGDLS and CDR2 YYNGEE. V was shortened by 0 bases and J by 3 bases, with 9 bases between the two germline ends. The CDR3 length is 14 residues.